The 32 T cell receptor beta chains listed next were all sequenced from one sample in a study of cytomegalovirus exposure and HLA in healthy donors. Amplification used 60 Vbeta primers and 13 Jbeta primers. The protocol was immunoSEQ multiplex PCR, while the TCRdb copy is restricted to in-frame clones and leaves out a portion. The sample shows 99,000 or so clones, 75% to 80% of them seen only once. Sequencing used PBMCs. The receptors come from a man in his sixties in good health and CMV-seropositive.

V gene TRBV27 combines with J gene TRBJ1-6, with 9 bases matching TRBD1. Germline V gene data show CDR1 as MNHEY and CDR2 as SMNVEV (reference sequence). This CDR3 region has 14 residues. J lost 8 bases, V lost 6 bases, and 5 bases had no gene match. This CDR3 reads CASSRDRADSPLHF. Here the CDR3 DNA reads TGTGCCAGCAGCCGGGACAGGGCGGATTCACCCCTCCACTTT.

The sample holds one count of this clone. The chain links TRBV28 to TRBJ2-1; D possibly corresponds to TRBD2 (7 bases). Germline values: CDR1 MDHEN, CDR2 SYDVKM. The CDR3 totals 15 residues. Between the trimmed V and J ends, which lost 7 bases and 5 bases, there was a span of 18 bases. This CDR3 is CASTEGGGAHNEQFF. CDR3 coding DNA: TGTGCCAGCACAGAAGGAGGGGGGGCCCACAATGAGCAGTTCTTC.

For the CDR3, the DNA is TGTGCCAGCAGCCGCGGGGACAGGGTAAAAAACATTCAGTACTTC. This encodes CASSRGDRVKNIQYF. The chain combines TRBV5-5 with TRBJ2-4; 9 bases fit TRBD1. Trimming at V came to 4 bases and at J to 4 bases, leaving 6 bases not matched to a gene. CDR3 size: 15 residues. Per germline, CDR1 SGHKS and CDR2 YYEKEE (reference sequence).

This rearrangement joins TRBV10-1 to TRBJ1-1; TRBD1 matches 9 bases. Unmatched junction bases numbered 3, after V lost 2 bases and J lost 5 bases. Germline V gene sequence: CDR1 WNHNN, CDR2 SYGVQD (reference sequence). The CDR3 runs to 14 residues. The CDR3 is CASSETGGKTEAFF. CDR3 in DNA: TGCGCCAGCAGTGAGACAGGGGGCAAGACTGAAGCTTTCTTT.

CDR3 sequence: CASSPMGVAYEQYF. The CDR3 DNA is TGTGCCAGCAGCCCGATGGGAGTTGCCTACGAGCAGTACTTC. This chain uses TRBV7-2 with TRBJ2-7, with a tentative D call TRBD2 (5 bases). The V end was cut by 5 bases, the J end by 2 bases, with 13 bases between. The CDR3 runs to 14 residues. The V gene's germline CDR1 is SGHTA and CDR2 FQGNSA.

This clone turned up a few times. CDR3 sequence: CSVYSRGGYTGELFF. The CDR3, as DNA: TGCAGCGTTTACTCTAGGGGGGGGTACACCGGGGAGCTGTTTTTT. V gene TRBV29-1 combines with J gene TRBJ2-2, with D perhaps TRBD2 (7 bases). The V gene lost 5 bases and the J gene lost 3 bases, with 16 bases spanning the gap. Germline values: CDR1 SQVTM, CDR2 ANQGSEA. The CDR3 sequence is 15 residues long.

CDR3 loop: CAISERASGSSYNEQFF. CDR3 DNA: TGTGCCATCAGTGAGAGGGCTAGCGGGAGCTCCTACAATGAGCAGTTCTTC. V and J are TRBV10-3 and TRBJ2-1; TRBD2 aligns across 10 bases. The V gene's germline CDR1 is ENHRY and CDR2 SYGVKD. The CDR3 is 17 amino acids. V shed 2 bases and J 0 bases; nucleotides not matched to a gene: 4.

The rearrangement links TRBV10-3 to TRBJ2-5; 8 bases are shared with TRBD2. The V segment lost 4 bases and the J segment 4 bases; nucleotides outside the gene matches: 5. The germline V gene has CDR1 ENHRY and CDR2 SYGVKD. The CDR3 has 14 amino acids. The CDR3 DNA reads TGTGCCATCAGTGGAAGTAGCGGGGTAGAGACCCAGTACTTC. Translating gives CAISGSSGVETQYF.

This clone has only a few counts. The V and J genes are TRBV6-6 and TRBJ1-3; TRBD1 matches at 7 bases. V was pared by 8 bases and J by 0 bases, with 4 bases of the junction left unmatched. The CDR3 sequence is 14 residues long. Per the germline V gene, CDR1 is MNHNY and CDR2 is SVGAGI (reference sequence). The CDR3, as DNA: TGTGCCAGCGAGGACAGGTTCTCTGGAAACACCATATATTTT. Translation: CASEDRFSGNTIYF.

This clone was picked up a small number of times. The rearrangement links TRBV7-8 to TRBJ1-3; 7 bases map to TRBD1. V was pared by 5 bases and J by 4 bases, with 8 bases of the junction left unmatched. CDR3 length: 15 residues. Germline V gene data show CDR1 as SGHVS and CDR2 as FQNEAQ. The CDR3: CASSIRGQSGNTIYF. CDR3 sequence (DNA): TGTGCCAGCAGCATTAGGGGACAGTCAGGAAACACCATATATTTT.

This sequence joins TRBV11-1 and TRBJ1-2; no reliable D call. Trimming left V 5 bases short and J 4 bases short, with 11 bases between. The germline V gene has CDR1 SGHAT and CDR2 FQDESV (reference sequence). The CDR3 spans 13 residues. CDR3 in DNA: TGTGCCAGCAGCCCCGGCGACACCTATGGCTACACCTTC. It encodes CASSPGDTYGYTF.

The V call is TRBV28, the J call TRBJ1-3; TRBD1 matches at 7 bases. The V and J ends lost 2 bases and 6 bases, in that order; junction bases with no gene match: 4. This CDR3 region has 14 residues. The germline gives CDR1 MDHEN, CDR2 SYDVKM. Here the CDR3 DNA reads TGTGCCAGCAGTTTAGGGACAGCGATAAACACCATATATTTT. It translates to CASSLGTAINTIYF.

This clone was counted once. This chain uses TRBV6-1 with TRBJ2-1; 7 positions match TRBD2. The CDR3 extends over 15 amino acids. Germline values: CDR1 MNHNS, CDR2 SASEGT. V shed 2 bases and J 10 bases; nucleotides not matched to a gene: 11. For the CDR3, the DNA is TGTGCCAGCAGTGAAAGGAGGACTAGAGGAAACGAGCAGTTCTTC. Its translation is CASSERRTRGNEQFF.

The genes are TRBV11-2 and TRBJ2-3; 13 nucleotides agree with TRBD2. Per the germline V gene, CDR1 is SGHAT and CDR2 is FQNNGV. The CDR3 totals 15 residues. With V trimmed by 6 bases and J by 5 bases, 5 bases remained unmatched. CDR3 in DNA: TGTGCCAGCAGGGGACTAGCGGGGAGGAAAGATACGCAGTATTTT. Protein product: CASRGLAGRKDTQYF. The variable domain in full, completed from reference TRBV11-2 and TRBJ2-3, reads EAGVAQSPRYKIIEKRQSVAFWCNPISGHATLYWYQQILGQGPKLLIQFQNNGVVDDSQLPKDRFSAERLKGVDSTLKIQPAKLEDSAVYLCASRGLAGRKDTQYFGPGTRLTVL.

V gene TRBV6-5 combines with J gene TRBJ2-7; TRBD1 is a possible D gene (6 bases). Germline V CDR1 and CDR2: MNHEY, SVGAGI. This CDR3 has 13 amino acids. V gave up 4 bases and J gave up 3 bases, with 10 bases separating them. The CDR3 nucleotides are TGTGCCAGCAGTTTCGGCAGGGGCTACGAGCAGTACTTC. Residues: CASSFGRGYEQYF.

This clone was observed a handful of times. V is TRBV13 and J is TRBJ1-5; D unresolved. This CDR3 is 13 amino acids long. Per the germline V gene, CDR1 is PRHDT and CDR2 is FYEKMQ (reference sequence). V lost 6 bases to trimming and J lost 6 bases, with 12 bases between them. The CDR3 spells CASSVSTTQPQHF. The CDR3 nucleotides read TGTGCCAGCAGTGTCTCCACAACTCAGCCCCAGCATTTT.

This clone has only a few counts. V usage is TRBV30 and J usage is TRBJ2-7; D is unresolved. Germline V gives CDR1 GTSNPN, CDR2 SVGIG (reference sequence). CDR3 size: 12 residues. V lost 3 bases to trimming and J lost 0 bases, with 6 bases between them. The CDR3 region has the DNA TGTGCCTGGAGCCAGGCCTCCTACGAGCAGTACTTC. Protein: CAWSQASYEQYF.

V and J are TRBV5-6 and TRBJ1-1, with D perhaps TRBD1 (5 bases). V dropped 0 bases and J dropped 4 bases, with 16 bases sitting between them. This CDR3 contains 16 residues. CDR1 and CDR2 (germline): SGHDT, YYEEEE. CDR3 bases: TGTGCCAGCAGCTTGGGGGGCCAGGGTACTCTCACTGAAGCTTTCTTT. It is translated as CASSLGGQGTLTEAFF.

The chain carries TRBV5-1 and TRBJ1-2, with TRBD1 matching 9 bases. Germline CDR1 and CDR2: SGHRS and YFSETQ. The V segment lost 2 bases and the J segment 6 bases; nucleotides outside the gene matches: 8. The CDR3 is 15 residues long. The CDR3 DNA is TGCGCCAGCAGCTTACAGGGGGCGCAAGGGGATGGCTACACCTTC. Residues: CASSLQGAQGDGYTF.

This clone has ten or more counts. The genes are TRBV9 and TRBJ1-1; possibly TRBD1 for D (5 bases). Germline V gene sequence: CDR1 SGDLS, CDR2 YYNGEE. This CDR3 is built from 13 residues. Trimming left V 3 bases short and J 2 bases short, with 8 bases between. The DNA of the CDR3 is TGTGCCAGCAGCGGAGGACAAAACACTGAAGCTTTCTTT. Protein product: CASSGGQNTEAFF. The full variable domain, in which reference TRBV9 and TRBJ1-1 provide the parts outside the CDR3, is DSGVTQTPKHLITATGQRVTLRCSPRSGDLSVYWYQQSLDQGLQFLIQYYNGEERAKGNILERFSAQQFPDLHSELNLSSLELGDSALYFCASSGGQNTEAFFGQGTRLTVV.

This CDR3 is CASSRNRNTEAFF. The CDR3 coding sequence is TGTGCCAGCAGTAGGAACAGGAACACTGAAGCTTTCTTT. The rearrangement joins TRBV11-2 to TRBJ1-1; D call uncertain. Germline-derived CDR1 and CDR2 are SGHAT and FQNNGV. The CDR3 is 13 amino acids. Deletions cut 6 bases from V and 1 base from J, with 9 bases between.

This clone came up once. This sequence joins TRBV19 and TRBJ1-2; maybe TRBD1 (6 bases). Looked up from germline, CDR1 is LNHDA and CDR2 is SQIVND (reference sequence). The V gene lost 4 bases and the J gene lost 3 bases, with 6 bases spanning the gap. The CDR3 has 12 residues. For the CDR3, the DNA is TGTGCCAGTAGTACAGGGGACTATGGCTACACCTTC. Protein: CASSTGDYGYTF.

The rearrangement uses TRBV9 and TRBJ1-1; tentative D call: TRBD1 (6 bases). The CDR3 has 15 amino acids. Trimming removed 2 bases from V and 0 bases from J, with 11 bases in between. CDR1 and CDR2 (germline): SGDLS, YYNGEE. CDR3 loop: CASSVASGVNTEAFF. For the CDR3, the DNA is TGTGCCAGCAGCGTTGCCTCAGGGGTGAACACTGAAGCTTTCTTT.

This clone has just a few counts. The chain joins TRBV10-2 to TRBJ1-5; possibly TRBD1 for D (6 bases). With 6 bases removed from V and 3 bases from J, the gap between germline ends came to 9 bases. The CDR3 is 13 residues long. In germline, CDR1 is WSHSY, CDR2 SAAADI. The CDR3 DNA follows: TGCGCCAGCAGGGACAGCGACAATCAGCCCCAGCATTTT. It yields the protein CASRDSDNQPQHF.

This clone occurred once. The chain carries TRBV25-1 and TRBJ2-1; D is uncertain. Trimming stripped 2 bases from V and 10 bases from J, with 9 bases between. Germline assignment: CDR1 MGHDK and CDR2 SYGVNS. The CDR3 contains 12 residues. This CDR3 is CASSEQQWEQFF. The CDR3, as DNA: TGTGCCAGCAGTGAACAACAGTGGGAGCAGTTCTTC.

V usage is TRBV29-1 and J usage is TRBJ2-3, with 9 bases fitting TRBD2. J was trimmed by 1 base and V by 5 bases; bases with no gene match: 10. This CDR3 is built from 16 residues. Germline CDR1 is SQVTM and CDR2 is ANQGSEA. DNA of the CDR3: TGCAGCGTTCTTAACGATCAGCGGGGGGGCACAGATACGCAGTATTTT. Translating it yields CSVLNDQRGGTDTQYF.

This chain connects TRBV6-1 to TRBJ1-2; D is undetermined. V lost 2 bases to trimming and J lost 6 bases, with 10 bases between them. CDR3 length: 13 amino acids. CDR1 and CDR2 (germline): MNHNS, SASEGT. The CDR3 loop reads CASSEKIRDGYTF. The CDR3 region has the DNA TGTGCCAGCAGTGAAAAGATTCGGGATGGCTACACCTTC.

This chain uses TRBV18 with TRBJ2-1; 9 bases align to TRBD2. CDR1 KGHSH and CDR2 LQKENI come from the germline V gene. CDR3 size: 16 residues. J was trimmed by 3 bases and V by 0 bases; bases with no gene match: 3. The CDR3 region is CASSPPRGRDYNEQFF. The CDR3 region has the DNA TGTGCCAGCTCACCACCTCGCGGGAGGGACTACAATGAGCAGTTCTTC.

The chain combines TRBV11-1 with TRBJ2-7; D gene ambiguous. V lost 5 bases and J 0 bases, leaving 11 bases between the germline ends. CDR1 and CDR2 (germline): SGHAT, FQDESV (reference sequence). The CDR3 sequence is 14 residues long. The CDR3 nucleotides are TGTGCCAGCAGCCCGGGTCCGAGCTCCTACGAGCAGTACTTC. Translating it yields CASSPGPSSYEQYF.

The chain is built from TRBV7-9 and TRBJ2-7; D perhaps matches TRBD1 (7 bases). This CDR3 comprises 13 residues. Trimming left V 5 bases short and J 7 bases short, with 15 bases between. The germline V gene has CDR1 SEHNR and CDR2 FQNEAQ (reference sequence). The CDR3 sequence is CASSGGTVWEQYF. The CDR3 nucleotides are TGTGCCAGCAGCGGGGGGACAGTTTGGGAGCAGTACTTC.

The chain's CDR3 is CASMGTAIAYEQYF. In DNA form, the CDR3 reads TGTGCCAGTATGGGGACAGCGATAGCCTACGAGCAGTACTTC. The chain carries TRBV2 and TRBJ2-5, with 7 bases aligning to TRBD1. With the DNA end fitting TRBJ2-7 better, the J assignment may be wrong. The CDR3 has 14 residues. CDR1 and CDR2 from the germline V gene are SNHLY and FYNNEI.

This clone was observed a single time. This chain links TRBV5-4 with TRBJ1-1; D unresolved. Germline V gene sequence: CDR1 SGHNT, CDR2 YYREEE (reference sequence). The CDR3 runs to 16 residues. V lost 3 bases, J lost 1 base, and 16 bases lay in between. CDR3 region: CASSSGLPSGNTEAFF. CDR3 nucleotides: TGTGCCAGCAGCTCCGGACTACCCTCGGGGAACACTGAAGCTTTCTTT.